This T cell receptor (beta chain) came from a study of T cell clonality in common variable immunodeficiency. As concerns this clone: The read finishes 3 residues shy of the CDR3 end, and the germline J gene is used to complete it.

CDR1 LNHDA and CDR2 SQIVND come from the germline V gene (reference sequence). This CDR3 has 20 residues. Trimming at V came to 0 bases and at J to 7 bases, leaving 22 bases not matched to a gene. Some clones are missing from TCRdb's copy, which holds only in-frame ones; the method was immunoSEQ multiplex PCR. The sample was found to contain under 30,000 clones, and every one recurs. Sequenced sample: peripheral blood mononuclear cells. The source is a person aged 18 to 75 in good health. This rearrangement joins TRBV19 to TRBJ2-5; the match to TRBD1 covers 8 bases. CDR3 sequence: CASSIDFQGGTGRLRGTQYF. The sequenced part of the CDR3 DNA is TGTGCCAGTAGTATAGACTTCCAAGGGGGGACAGGTAGGCTTCGGGGGACC.